This record looks at one T cell receptor beta chain sequence and its context. Its antigen is unknown. The sample originates from a study of cytomegalovirus exposure and HLA in healthy donors. Overall study results and limits: TCR beta sequences reportedly predicted most subjects' HLA-A and HLA-B alleles accurately.

The PCR was carried out with 60 Vbeta primers and 13 Jbeta primers. The method was immunoSEQ multiplex PCR; TCRdb's version includes in-frame clones alone and lacks a portion of them. Among approximately 160,000 clones, roughly four fifths were seen once, and the ten largest hold about 0.89%. The germline V gene has CDR1 SGDLS and CDR2 YYNGEE. There are 16 residues in the CDR3. V lost 4 bases to trimming and J lost 5 bases; unmatched junction nucleotides: 12. The receptor's source is a girl aged 2-15 years in good health and CMV-seropositive. Input material: PBMCs. The chain combines TRBV9 with TRBJ1-2; TRBD1 agrees at 9 bases. In nucleotides, the CDR3 is TGTGCCAGCAGCCCGTTCTCCCGGGACAGGGATTATGGCTACACCTTC. Its translation is CASSPFSRDRDYGYTF. The variable domain in full, with the rest retrieved from reference TRBV9 and TRBJ1-2, is DSGVTQTPKHLITATGQRVTLRCSPRSGDLSVYWYQQSLDQGLQFLIQYYNGEERAKGNILERFSAQQFPDLHSELNLSSLELGDSALYFCASSPFSRDRDYGYTFGSGTRLTVV.